Detailed here is one T cell receptor beta chain. The record originates from a study of T cells in tumors after PD-1 blockade. Study context: Prior checkpoint blockade, systemic immunosuppressant use, or anti-cancer therapy within 4 weeks excluded patients.

With V trimmed by 2 bases and J by 5 bases, 5 bases remained unmatched. Germline CDR1 reads LGHNA; CDR2 reads YNFKEQ. The CDR3 spans 16 residues. Method: immunoSEQ multiplex PCR; TCRdb's copy keeps in-frame clones and lacks some. The sample holds roughly 48,000 clones, 65% to 85% seen once. Specimen: PBMCs, collected before anti-PD-1 treatment. The chain couples TRBV4-2 to TRBJ2-5, with 13 bases aligning to TRBD2. This TCR was sampled from a human donor with basal cell carcinoma. The CDR3 loop is CASSQWTSGGGETQYF. For the CDR3, the DNA is TGTGCCAGCAGCCAATGGACTAGCGGGGGCGGGGAGACCCAGTACTTC.